This entry features one T cell receptor (beta chain) sequence. Its antigen is not known. These data belong to a study of shared clonotypes between healthy human individuals. Study summary: Every donor yielded three CD4 naive, three CD4 memory, two CD8 naive and one CD8 memory plate. Study outcomes and limitations: Sampling used blood alone; tissue repertoires probably differ. Naive subsets tended to show greater estimated richness than memory subsets. The naive CD4 repertoires of several donors were compared, and approximately 5% of clonotypes were shared.

Naive CD8 cells lacked CD45RO, underwent positive selection for CCR7 and left out terminally differentiated effector memory CD45RA+ cells. The method was immunoSEQ multiplex PCR; TCRdb's version includes in-frame clones alone and lacks a portion of them. The sample lists around 1,900,000 clones; 93% were seen once. Germline-derived CDR1 and CDR2 are MNHEY and SVGAGI. Losses at the gene ends were 8 bases for V and 8 bases for J; bases not matched to a gene: 15. The CDR3 covers 15 residues. This clonotype originated in a man aged 18 to 29 in good health. Some clones in this sample may be carry-over from other donors' samples. The rearrangement uses TRBV6-5 and TRBJ1-3; 7 positions match TRBD1. The sequenced sample was naive CD8+ T cells from PBMCs. The DNA of the CDR3 is TGTGCCAGCTTACTTCGACAGGGAGGACGGCACACCATATATTTT. It codes for CASLLRQGGRHTIYF.